This T cell receptor (beta chain) was sequenced during a study of a mutant IDH1 vaccine in newly diagnosed glioma. Study as a whole: The patients were given eight vaccinations, one each in weeks 1, 3, 5, 7, 11, 15, 19 and 23. Study-level points and caveats: Pseudoprogression showed no apparent link to changes in top peripheral T cell clonotypes.

Clones were sequenced by immunoSEQ multiplex PCR, and TCRdb holds only the in-frame ones, with some missing. This sample carries 30,000 to 40,000 clones, approximately 53% of them seen once, and the ten largest clones take 8% to 13%. The germline V gene encodes CDR1 SGHAT and CDR2 FQNNGV. The ends were cut back, 3 bases at V and 8 bases at J, with 10 bases in the middle. CDR3 size: 13 residues. The sample's time point: week 5, during vaccination. Doses of 300 ug of mutant IDH1 20-mer peptide were given with topical imiquimod. Each astrocytoma in the donors was new, WHO grade 3 or 4, IDH1-mutant and ATRX-lost. Worth noting for this clone: Its specificity is not known.

This TCR came from a woman aged 18-29 years with glioma. Sequences were derived from PBMCs, sampled from a glioma patient whose treatment included an IDH1 peptide vaccine. The chain recombines TRBV11-2 with TRBJ1-4; weak D call: TRBD1 (5 bases). The CDR3 is CASSLGVREKLFF. The DNA of the CDR3 is TGTGCCAGCAGCTTGGGGGTACGGGAAAAACTGTTTTTT.